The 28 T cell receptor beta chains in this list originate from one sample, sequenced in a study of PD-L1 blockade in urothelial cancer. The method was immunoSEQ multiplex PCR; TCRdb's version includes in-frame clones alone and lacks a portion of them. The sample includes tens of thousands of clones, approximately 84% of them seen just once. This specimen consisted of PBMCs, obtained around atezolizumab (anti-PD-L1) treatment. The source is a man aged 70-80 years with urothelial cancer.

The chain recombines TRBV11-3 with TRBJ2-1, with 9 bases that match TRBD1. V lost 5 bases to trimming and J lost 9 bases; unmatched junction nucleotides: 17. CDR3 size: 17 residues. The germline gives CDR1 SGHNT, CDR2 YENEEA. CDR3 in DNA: TGTGCCAGCAGCCCTTCGCCGGGACAGGGCCAATACGGTGAGCAGTTCTTC. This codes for CASSPSPGQGQYGEQFF.

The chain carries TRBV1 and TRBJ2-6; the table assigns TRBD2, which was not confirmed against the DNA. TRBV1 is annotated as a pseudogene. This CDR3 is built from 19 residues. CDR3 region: CTSSLRAGTFPSGANVLTF. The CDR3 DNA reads TGCACCAGCAGCCTCCGAGCGGGAACCTTCCCCTCTGGGGCCAACGTCCTGACTTTC.

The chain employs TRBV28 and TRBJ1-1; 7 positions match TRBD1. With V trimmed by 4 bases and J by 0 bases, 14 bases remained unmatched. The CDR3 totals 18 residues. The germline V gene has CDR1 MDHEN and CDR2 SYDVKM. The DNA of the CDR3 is TGTGCCAGCAGTTCCTGGACAGGCTGGTTCTTGATGAACACTGAAGCTTTCTTT. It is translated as CASSSWTGWFLMNTEAFF.

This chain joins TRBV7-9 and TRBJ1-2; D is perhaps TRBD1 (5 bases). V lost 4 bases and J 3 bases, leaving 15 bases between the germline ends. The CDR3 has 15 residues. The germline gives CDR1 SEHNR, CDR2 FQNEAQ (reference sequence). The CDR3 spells CASSWVSVGDYGYTF. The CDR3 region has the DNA TGTGCCAGCAGCTGGGTTTCGGTAGGGGACTATGGCTACACCTTC.

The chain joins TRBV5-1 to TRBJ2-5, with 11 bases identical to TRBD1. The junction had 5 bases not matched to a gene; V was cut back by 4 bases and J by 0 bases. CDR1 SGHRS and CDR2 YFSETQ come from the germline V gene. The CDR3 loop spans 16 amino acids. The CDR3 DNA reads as TGCGCCAGCAGCGGAGGGACAGGGGGTTACCAAGAGACCCAGTACTTC. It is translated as CASSGGTGGYQETQYF.

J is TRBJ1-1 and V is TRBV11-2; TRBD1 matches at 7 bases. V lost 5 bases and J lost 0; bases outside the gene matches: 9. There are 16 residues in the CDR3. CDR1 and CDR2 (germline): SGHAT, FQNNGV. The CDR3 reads CASSLRFGTVNTEAFF. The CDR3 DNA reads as TGTGCCAGCAGCCTACGCTTTGGGACAGTGAACACTGAAGCTTTCTTT. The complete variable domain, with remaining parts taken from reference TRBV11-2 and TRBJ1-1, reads EAGVAQSPRYKIIEKRQSVAFWCNPISGHATLYWYQQILGQGPKLLIQFQNNGVVDDSQLPKDRFSAERLKGVDSTLKIQPAKLEDSAVYLCASSLRFGTVNTEAFFGQGTRLTVV.

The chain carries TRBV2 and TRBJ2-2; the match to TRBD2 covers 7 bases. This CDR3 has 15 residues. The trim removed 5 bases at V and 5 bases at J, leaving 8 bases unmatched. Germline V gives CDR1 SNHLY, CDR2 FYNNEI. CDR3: CASSPRTSGTGELFF. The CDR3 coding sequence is TGTGCCAGCAGTCCACGGACTAGTGGGACCGGGGAGCTGTTTTTT. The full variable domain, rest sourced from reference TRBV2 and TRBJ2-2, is EPEVTQTPSHQVTQMGQEVILRCVPISNHLYFYWYRQILGQKVEFLVSFYNNEISEKSEIFDDQFSVERPDGSNFTLKIRSTKLEDSAMYFCASSPRTSGTGELFFGEGSRLTVL.

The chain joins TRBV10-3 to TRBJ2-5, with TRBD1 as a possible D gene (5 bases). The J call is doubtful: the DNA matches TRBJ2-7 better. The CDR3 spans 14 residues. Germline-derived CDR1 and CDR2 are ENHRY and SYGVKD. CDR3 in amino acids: CAISESGTGSEQYF. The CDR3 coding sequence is TGTGCCATCAGTGAGTCGGGAACAGGATCCGAGCAGTACTTC.

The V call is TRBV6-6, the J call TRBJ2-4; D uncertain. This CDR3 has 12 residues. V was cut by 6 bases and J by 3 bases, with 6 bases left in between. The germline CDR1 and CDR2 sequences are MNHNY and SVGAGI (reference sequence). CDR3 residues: CASSDIKNIQYF. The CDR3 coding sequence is TGTGCCAGCAGCGACATCAAAAACATTCAGTACTTC.

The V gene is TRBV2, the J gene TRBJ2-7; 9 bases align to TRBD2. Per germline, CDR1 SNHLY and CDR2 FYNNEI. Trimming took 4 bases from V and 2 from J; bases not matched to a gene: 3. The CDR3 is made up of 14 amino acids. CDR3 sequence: CASSVSGGTYEQYF. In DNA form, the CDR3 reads TGTGCCAGCAGTGTAAGCGGGGGGACCTACGAGCAGTACTTC.

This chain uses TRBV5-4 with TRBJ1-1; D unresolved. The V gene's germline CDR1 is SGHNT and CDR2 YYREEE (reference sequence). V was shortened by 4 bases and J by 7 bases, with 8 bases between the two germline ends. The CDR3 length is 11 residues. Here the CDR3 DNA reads TGTGCCAGCAGCCGGTACAGTGAAGCTTTCTTT. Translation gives CASSRYSEAFF.

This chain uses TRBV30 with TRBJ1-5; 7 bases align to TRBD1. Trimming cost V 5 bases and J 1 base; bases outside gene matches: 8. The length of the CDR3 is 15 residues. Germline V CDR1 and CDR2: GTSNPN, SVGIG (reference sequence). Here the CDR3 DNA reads TGTGCCTGGGGGCGAGCGGACAGGAGCAATCAGCCCCAGCATTTT. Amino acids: CAWGRADRSNQPQHF.

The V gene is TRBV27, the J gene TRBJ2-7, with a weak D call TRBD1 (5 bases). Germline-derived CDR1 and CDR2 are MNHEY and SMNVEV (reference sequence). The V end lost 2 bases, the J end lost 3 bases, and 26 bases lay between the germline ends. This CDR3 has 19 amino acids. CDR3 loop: CASSLKDGIMAGSHYEQYF. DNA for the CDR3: TGTGCCAGCAGTTTAAAAGACGGTATTATGGCAGGGTCTCACTACGAGCAGTACTTC.

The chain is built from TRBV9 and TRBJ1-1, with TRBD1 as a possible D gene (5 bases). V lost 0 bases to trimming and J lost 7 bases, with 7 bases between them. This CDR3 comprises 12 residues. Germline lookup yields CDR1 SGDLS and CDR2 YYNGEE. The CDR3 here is CASSVAGNEAFF. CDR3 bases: TGTGCCAGCAGCGTAGCAGGGAATGAAGCTTTCTTT.

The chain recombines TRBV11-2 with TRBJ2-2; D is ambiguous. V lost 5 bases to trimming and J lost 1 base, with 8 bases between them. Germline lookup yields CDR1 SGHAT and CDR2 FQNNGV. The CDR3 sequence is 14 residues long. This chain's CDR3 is CASSRRGNTGELFF. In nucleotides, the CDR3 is TGTGCCAGCAGCCGCCGCGGGAACACCGGGGAGCTGTTTTTT.

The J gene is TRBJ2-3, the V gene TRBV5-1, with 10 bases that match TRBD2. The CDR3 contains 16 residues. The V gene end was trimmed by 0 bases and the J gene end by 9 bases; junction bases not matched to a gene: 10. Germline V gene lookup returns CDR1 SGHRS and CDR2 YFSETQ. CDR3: CASSLGELAGSKTQYF. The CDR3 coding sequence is TGCGCCAGCAGCTTGGGGGAACTAGCGGGAAGTAAAACGCAGTATTTT.

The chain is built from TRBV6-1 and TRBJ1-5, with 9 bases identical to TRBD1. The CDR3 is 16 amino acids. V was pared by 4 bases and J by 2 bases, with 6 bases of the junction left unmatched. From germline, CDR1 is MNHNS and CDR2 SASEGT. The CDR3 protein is CASSVVGQGGNQPQHF. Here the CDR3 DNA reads TGTGCCAGCAGTGTAGTGGGACAGGGAGGCAATCAGCCCCAGCATTTT.

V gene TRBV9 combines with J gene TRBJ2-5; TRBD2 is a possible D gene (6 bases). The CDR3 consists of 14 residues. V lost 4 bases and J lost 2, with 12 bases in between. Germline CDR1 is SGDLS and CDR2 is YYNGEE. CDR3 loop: CASSPGTFQETQYF. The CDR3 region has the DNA TGTGCCAGCAGCCCCGGGACTTTTCAAGAGACCCAGTACTTC.

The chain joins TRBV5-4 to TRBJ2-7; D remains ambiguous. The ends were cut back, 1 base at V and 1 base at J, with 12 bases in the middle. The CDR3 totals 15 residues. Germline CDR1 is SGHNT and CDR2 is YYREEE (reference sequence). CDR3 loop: CASSLISTVSYEQYF. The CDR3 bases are TGTGCCAGCAGCTTGATCAGCACAGTTTCCTACGAGCAGTACTTC.

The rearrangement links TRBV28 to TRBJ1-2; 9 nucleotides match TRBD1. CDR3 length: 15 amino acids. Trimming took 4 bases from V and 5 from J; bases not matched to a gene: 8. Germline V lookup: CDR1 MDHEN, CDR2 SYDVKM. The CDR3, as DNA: TGTGCCAGCAGTTCTGGGACAGGGAGTATTTATGGCTACACCTTC. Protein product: CASSSGTGSIYGYTF.

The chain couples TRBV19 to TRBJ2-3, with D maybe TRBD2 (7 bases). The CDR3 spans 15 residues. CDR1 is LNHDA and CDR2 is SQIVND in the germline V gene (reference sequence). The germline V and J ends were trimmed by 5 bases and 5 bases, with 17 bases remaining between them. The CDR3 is CASSPPGGQGDTQYF. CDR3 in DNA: TGTGCCAGTAGTCCCCCGGGGGGCCAGGGAGATACGCAGTATTTT.

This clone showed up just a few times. CDR3 in amino acids: CASSLQGIIGEKLFF. The CDR3 DNA reads TGCGCCAGCAGCTTGCAGGGTATTATCGGTGAAAAACTGTTTTTT. The J gene is TRBJ1-4, the V gene TRBV5-1, with a weak D call TRBD1 (5 bases). This CDR3 is 15 amino acids long. Germline loops: CDR1 SGHRS, CDR2 YFSETQ. Trimming shortened V by 1 base and J by 7 bases, and 14 bases separated the two germline ends.

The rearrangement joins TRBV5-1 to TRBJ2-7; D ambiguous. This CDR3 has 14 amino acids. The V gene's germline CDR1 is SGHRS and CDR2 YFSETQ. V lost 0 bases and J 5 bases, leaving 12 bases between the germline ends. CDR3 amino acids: CASSLVPGDNEQYF. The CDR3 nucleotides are TGCGCCAGCAGCTTGGTTCCCGGTGACAACGAGCAGTACTTC.

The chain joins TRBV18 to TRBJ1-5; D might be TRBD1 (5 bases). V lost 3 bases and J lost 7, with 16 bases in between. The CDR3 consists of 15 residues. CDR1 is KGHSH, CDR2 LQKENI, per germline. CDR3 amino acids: CASSPFEVKGQPQHF. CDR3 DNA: TGTGCCAGCTCACCGTTCGAAGTGAAGGGGCAGCCCCAGCATTTT.

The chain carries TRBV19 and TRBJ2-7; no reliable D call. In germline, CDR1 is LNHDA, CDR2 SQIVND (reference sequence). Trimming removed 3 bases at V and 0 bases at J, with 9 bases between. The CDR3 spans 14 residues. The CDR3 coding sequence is TGTGCCAGTAGTATCCAGGTTAGCTCCTACGAGCAGTACTTC. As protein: CASSIQVSSYEQYF. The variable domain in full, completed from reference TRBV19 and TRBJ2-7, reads DGGITQSPKYLFRKEGQNVTLSCEQNLNHDAMYWYRQDPGQGLRLIYYSQIVNDFQKGDIAEGYSVSREKKESFPLTVTSAQKNPTAFYLCASSIQVSSYEQYFGPGTRLTVT.

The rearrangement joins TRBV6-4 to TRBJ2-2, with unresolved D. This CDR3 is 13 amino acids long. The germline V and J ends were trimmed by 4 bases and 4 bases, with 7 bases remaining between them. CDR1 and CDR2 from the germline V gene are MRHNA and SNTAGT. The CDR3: CASSGQGTGELFF. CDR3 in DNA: TGTGCCAGCAGTGGACAAGGCACCGGGGAGCTGTTTTTT.

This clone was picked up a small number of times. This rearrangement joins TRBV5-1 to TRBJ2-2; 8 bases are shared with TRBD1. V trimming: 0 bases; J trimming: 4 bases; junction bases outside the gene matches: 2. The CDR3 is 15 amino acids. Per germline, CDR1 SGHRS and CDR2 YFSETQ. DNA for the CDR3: TGCGCCAGCAGCTTGGCGCAGGGGGCCACCGGGGAGCTGTTTTTT. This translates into CASSLAQGATGELFF.

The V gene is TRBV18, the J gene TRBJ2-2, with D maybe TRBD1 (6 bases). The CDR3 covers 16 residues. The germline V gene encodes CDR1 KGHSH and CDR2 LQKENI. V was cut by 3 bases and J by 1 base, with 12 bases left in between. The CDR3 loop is CASSPGQLGNTGELFF. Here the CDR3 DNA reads TGTGCCAGCTCACCGGGACAACTCGGGAACACCGGGGAGCTGTTTTTT. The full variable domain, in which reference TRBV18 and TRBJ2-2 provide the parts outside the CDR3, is NAGVMQNPRHLVRRRGQEARLRCSPMKGHSHVYWYRQLPEEGLKFMVYLQKENIIDESGMPKERFSAEFPKEGPSILRIQQVVRGDSAAYFCASSPGQLGNTGELFFGEGSRLTVL.